These 28 T cell receptor beta chains were all obtained from the same sample, sequenced in a study of persistence of HIV-infected CD4 T cells. Lysates of CMV-infected fibroblasts at 9.5 to 10 ug/mL stimulated these cells. CD40L/CD69 double-negative CD45RO-high memory CD4+ T cells were collected. Antigen specificity for these receptors is unknown. This was the immunoSEQ version 4 assay in survey mode. Profiled with immunoSEQ multiplex PCR; TCRdb holds only in-frame clones, not every one. In the table there are 45,000 to 55,000 clones, more than 60% of which are singletons. The specimen was CD4+ T cells sorted from PBMCs after approximately 18-hour stimulation, collected from a patient who received antiretroviral therapy. These receptors were taken from an adult man with HIV who was CMV-seropositive.

The CDR3 here is CASSRQVYEQYF. In DNA, the CDR3 is TGTGCCAGCAGTCGACAGGTTTACGAGCAGTACTTC. This chain links TRBV12-3 or TRBV12-4 with TRBJ2-7; D may be TRBD1 (6 bases). The length of the CDR3 is 12 residues. V was clipped by 5 bases and J by 4 bases, with 9 bases between them.

The rearrangement uses TRBV2 and TRBJ2-7; TRBD1 or TRBD2 may be the D gene (6 bases each). V shed 3 bases and J shed 7 bases, with 16 bases lying between them. This CDR3 has 14 amino acids. The germline gives CDR1 SNHLY, CDR2 FYNNEI. The chain's CDR3 is CASSESPGAGEQYF. The CDR3 bases are TGTGCCAGCAGTGAGTCCCCGGGGGCGGGGGAGCAGTACTTC.

The rearrangement uses TRBV13 and TRBJ2-7; 8 positions match TRBD1. J was trimmed by 6 bases and V by 5 bases; bases with no gene match: 3. The CDR3 contains 12 residues. Germline-derived CDR1 and CDR2 are PRHDT and FYEKMQ (reference sequence). CDR3 amino acids: CASSRTGREQYF. CDR3 sequence (DNA): TGTGCCAGCAGCCGGACAGGGCGCGAGCAGTACTTC.

The chain joins TRBV2 to TRBJ2-4; 9 bases match TRBD1. Germline CDR1 and CDR2: SNHLY and FYNNEI. This CDR3 region has 15 residues. V was pared by 7 bases and J by 0 bases, with 4 bases of the junction left unmatched. The CDR3 DNA reads TGTGCCAGCATAGGACAGGGGATAGCCAAAAACATTCAGTACTTC. Protein sequence: CASIGQGIAKNIQYF.

The CDR3 protein is CASSFGLKSSYNEQFF. CDR3 nucleotide sequence: TGTGCCAGCAGTTTCGGACTGAAGAGCTCCTACAATGAGCAGTTCTTC. The J gene is TRBJ2-1, the V gene TRBV27; tentatively, D is TRBD2 (5 bases). Per germline, CDR1 MNHEY and CDR2 SMNVEV (reference sequence). Trimming left V 3 bases short and J 0 bases short, with 12 bases between. The CDR3 has 16 amino acids.

This sequence joins TRBV6-5 and TRBJ2-1, with TRBD2 matching 12 bases. This CDR3 is 14 amino acids long. CDR1 is MNHEY, CDR2 SVGAGI, per germline. The trim removed 6 bases at V and 7 bases at J, leaving 4 bases unmatched. The CDR3 protein is CASRLAGGPNEQFF. CDR3 nucleotide sequence: TGTGCCAGCAGGCTAGCGGGGGGGCCTAATGAGCAGTTCTTC.

As DNA, the CDR3 is TGTGCCAGCAGGGGGACTAGCGGGGGCCTTACCTACGAGCAGTACTTC. Its translation is CASRGTSGGLTYEQYF. J is TRBJ2-7 and V is TRBV2, with TRBD2 matching 14 bases. The CDR3 totals 16 residues. Losses at the gene ends were 6 bases for V and 2 bases for J; bases not matched to a gene: 6. The germline V gene encodes CDR1 SNHLY and CDR2 FYNNEI.

The chain combines TRBV3-1 (or the pseudogene TRBV3-2) with TRBJ1-2; 11 positions match TRBD1. Looked up from germline, CDR1 is LGHDT and CDR2 is YNNKEL (reference sequence). The V segment lost 2 bases and the J segment 2 bases; nucleotides outside the gene matches: 1. This CDR3 is 15 amino acids long. Here the CDR3 reads CASSQWDRGNYGYTF. In DNA form, the CDR3 reads TGTGCCAGCAGCCAATGGGACAGGGGGAACTATGGCTACACCTTC.

The chain carries TRBV4-2 and TRBJ1-6; maybe TRBD1 (5 bases). V was shortened by 1 base and J by 10 bases, with 17 bases between the two germline ends. CDR3 size: 16 residues. Germline lookup yields CDR1 LGHNA and CDR2 YNFKEQ. DNA for the CDR3: TGTGCCAGCAGCCAAGGTCAGGGATATAATGAATCACCCCTCCACTTT. Protein product: CASSQGQGYNESPLHF.

The rearrangement links TRBV18 to TRBJ2-1, with TRBD2 matching 10 bases. V was pared by 0 bases and J by 8 bases, with 7 bases of the junction left unmatched. CDR3 length equals 16 residues. Per the germline V gene, CDR1 is KGHSH and CDR2 is LQKENI. The CDR3 sequence is CASSPPEAGGGDEQFF. Here the CDR3 DNA reads TGTGCCAGCTCACCACCGGAAGCGGGAGGGGGGGATGAGCAGTTCTTC.

This sequence joins TRBV29-1 and TRBJ1-2; TRBD1 is a possible D gene (6 bases). The germline V gene encodes CDR1 SQVTM and CDR2 ANQGSEA. This CDR3 is built from 12 residues. V lost 8 bases, J lost 8 bases, and 18 bases lay in between. This CDR3 reads CSSTRGGQGYTF. As DNA, the CDR3 is TGCAGCTCCACACGTGGGGGGCAAGGCTACACCTTC. Together with reference TRBV29-1 and TRBJ1-2, the CDR3 gives the full variable domain: SAVISQKPSRDICQRGTSLTIQCQVDSQVTMMFWYRQQPGQSLTLIATANQGSEATYESGFVIDKFPISRPNLTFSTLTVSNMSPEDSSIYLCSSTRGGQGYTFGSGTRLTVV.

CDR3 loop: CASSPGRSSYEQYF. The CDR3 DNA follows: TGTGCCAGCTCACCAGGCAGGTCCTCCTACGAGCAGTACTTC. The chain recombines TRBV18 with TRBJ2-7; no definite D call. In germline, CDR1 is KGHSH, CDR2 LQKENI. This CDR3 has 14 residues. V lost 2 bases, J lost 0 bases, and 8 bases lay in between.

J is TRBJ1-5 and V is TRBV30, with 8 bases lining up with TRBD1. The germline V gene has CDR1 GTSNPN and CDR2 SVGIG (reference sequence). The V segment lost 1 base and the J segment 6 bases; nucleotides outside the gene matches: 11. This CDR3 has 16 residues. This chain's CDR3 is CAWSARTGPRGQPQHF. Written as DNA, the CDR3 is TGTGCCTGGAGTGCGAGGACAGGGCCGCGGGGTCAGCCCCAGCATTTT.

This clone appeared once. This chain connects TRBV6-2 or TRBV6-3 to TRBJ2-7; D is uncertain. CDR3 length: 13 residues. Germline lookup yields CDR1 MNHEY and CDR2 SVGEGT. With 7 bases removed from V and 3 bases from J, the gap between germline ends came to 13 bases. This chain's CDR3 is CASIPAGFYEQYF. Here the CDR3 DNA reads TGTGCCAGCATCCCTGCCGGATTCTACGAGCAGTACTTC.

CDR3 DNA: TGTGCCACCAGTGAACGCGGGACTAGCGGGGTTACAGATACGCAGTATTTT. This translates into CATSERGTSGVTDTQYF. The chain uses TRBV24-1 and TRBJ2-3; TRBD2 matches at 13 bases. Unmatched junction bases numbered 6, after V lost 4 bases and J lost 3 bases. Germline values: CDR1 KGHDR, CDR2 SFDVKD. This CDR3 region has 17 residues.

The chain has TRBV11-2 and TRBJ2-2; perhaps TRBD2 as D (6 bases). CDR3 length: 14 amino acids. V shed 5 bases and J shed 6 bases, with 13 bases lying between them. Germline lookup yields CDR1 SGHAT and CDR2 FQNNGV. The CDR3 sequence: CASSPVTSPGELFF. For the CDR3, the DNA is TGTGCCAGCAGCCCTGTCACTAGCCCCGGGGAGCTGTTTTTT.

The chain carries TRBV19 and TRBJ1-1, with 7 bases lining up with TRBD1. Germline V gene sequence: CDR1 LNHDA, CDR2 SQIVND (reference sequence). This CDR3 is built from 16 residues. Losses at the gene ends were 2 bases for V and 4 bases for J; bases not matched to a gene: 10. The CDR3 DNA reads TGTGCCAGTAGTATAAGGGCAGGGGGGCAGAGCACTGAAGCTTTCTTT. It is translated as CASSIRAGGQSTEAFF.

This clone was recorded a few times. CDR3 bases: TGTGCCAGCAGCGTCGGTGAACAGGGAGGAGGCTATGGCTACACCTTC. Its protein is CASSVGEQGGGYGYTF. The chain has TRBV5-6 and TRBJ1-2, with D possibly TRBD1 on 6 matching bases. This CDR3 comprises 16 residues. The germline V gene encodes CDR1 SGHDT and CDR2 YYEEEE. V shed 4 bases and J shed 4 bases, with 20 bases lying between them.

The rearrangement uses TRBV6-6 and TRBJ1-2; possibly TRBD1 for D (5 bases). This CDR3 comprises 13 residues. Trimming took 6 bases from V and 10 from J, leaving 18 bases between them. CDR1 MNHNY and CDR2 SVGAGI come from the germline V gene (reference sequence). The CDR3 sequence is CASRTPIDRTYTF. In DNA, the CDR3 is TGTGCCAGCAGGACCCCGATCGACAGAACCTACACCTTC.

This chain uses TRBV10-3 with TRBJ2-1; 8 bases agree with TRBD2. The CDR3 runs 15 residues. V trimming: 2 bases; J trimming: 4 bases; junction bases outside the gene matches: 4. Germline CDR1 ENHRY, CDR2 SYGVKD. The CDR3 nucleotides are TGTGCCATCAGTGAGAGGACTAGCAGGTACAATGAGCAGTTCTTC. Encoded protein: CAISERTSRYNEQFF.

J is TRBJ2-7 and V is TRBV7-2; 8 bases fit TRBD2. CDR1 and CDR2 from the germline V gene are SGHTA and FQGNSA. With V trimmed by 0 bases and J by 6 bases, 10 bases remained unmatched. The CDR3 contains 16 residues. CDR3 coding DNA: TGTGCCAGCAGCTTAGCGCAGGTAGCGGGACCCCGCGAGCAGTACTTC. Translation gives CASSLAQVAGPREQYF.

This clone has only a few counts. The chain recombines TRBV3-1 (or the pseudogene TRBV3-2) with TRBJ2-7; D call uncertain. Per germline, CDR1 LGHDT and CDR2 YNNKEL (reference sequence). The V end was cut by 4 bases, the J end by 1 base, with 8 bases between. The CDR3 contains 13 residues. The CDR3 coding sequence is TGTGCCAGCAGCCTACGAGTTTCCTACGAGCAGTACTTC. This gives the protein CASSLRVSYEQYF.

This clone is deemed medium-sized. The identical CDR3 is also encoded by other nucleotide sequences in the sample. CDR3 loop: CASTRDGNTEAFF. CDR3 DNA: TGTGCCAGCACCCGGGACGGTAACACTGAAGCTTTCTTT. The rearrangement uses TRBV7-9 and TRBJ1-1; D perhaps matches TRBD1 (5 bases). The germline V gene has CDR1 SEHNR and CDR2 FQNEAQ (reference sequence). V was shortened by 7 bases and J by 2 bases, with 11 bases between the two germline ends. The CDR3 totals 13 residues.

J is TRBJ2-2 and V is TRBV11-3; D unresolved. Trimming cost V 3 bases and J 4 bases, with 6 bases left between them. Germline CDR1 and CDR2: SGHNT and YENEEA. The CDR3 has 13 residues. The CDR3 DNA follows: TGTGCCAGCAGCTTTACGGGCACCGGGGAGCTGTTTTTT. This translates into CASSFTGTGELFF.

V usage is TRBV6-5 and J usage is TRBJ2-1; no definite D call. V lost 0 bases and J lost 3, with 6 bases in between. Germline V CDR1 and CDR2: MNHEY, SVGAGI. CDR3 length: 14 residues. CDR3: CASSYSQIYNEQFF. CDR3 in DNA: TGTGCCAGCAGTTACTCTCAAATCTACAATGAGCAGTTCTTC.

The V and J genes are TRBV5-1 and TRBJ2-2; no firm D call. The V gene lost 3 bases and the J gene lost 5 bases, with 14 bases spanning the gap. Germline CDR1 reads SGHRS; CDR2 reads YFSETQ. The CDR3 is 15 residues long. CDR3 region: CASSSGSRLTGELFF. In nucleotides, the CDR3 is TGCGCCAGCAGCTCCGGGTCGCGATTGACCGGGGAGCTGTTTTTT. The whole variable domain, filled in from reference TRBV5-1 and TRBJ2-2, reads KAGVTQTPRYLIKTRGQQVTLSCSPISGHRSVSWYQQTPGQGLQFLFEYFSETQRNKGNFPGRFSGRQFSNSRSEMNVSTLELGDSALYLCASSSGSRLTGELFFGEGSRLTVL.

The chain joins TRBV20-1 to TRBJ1-1; no clear D gene. This CDR3 has 11 amino acids. The germline V gene has CDR1 DFQATT and CDR2 SNEGSKA (reference sequence). Trimming shortened V by 6 bases and J by 5 bases, and 10 bases separated the two germline ends. The CDR3 nucleotides are TGCAGTGCACAAGCGAGAACTGAAGCTTTCTTT. It is translated as CSAQARTEAFF.

This clone was counted between two and nine times. The rearrangement uses TRBV6-4 and TRBJ1-2, with TRBD1 identical over 7 bases. Germline V lookup: CDR1 MRHNA, CDR2 SNTAGT. J was trimmed by 7 bases and V by 6 bases; bases with no gene match: 14. This CDR3 region has 15 residues. The CDR3, as DNA: TGTGCCAGCAGCGCCGGGAGCACAGGGGAGCGTGGCTACACCTTC. This encodes CASSAGSTGERGYTF.